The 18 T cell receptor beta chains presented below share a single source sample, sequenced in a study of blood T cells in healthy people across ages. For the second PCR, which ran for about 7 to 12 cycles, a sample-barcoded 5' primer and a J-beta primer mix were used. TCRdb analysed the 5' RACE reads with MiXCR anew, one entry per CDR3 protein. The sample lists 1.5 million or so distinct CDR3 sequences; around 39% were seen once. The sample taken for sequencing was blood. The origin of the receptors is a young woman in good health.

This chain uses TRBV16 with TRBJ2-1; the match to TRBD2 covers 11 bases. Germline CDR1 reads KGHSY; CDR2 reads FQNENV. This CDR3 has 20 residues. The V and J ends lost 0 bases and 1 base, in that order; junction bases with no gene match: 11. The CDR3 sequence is CASSQSTLAGVFGSYNEQFF. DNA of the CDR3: TGTGCCAGCAGCCAATCGACACTAGCGGGAGTTTTCGGGTCCTACAATGAGCAGTTCTTC. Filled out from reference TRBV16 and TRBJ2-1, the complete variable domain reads GEEVAQTPKHLVRGEGQKAKLYCAPIKGHSYVFWYQQVLKNEFKFLISFQNENVFDETGMPKERFSAKCLPNSPCSLEIQATKLEDSAVYFCASSQSTLAGVFGSYNEQFFGPGTRLTVL.

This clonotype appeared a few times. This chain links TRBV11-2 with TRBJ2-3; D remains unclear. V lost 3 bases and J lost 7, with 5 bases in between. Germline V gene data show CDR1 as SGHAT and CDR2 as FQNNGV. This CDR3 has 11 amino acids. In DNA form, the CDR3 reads TGTGCCAGCAGCTTCACTTATACGCAGTATTTT. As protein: CASSFTYTQYF.

The CDR3 bases are TGCGCCAGCAGCTTGGGCGAAGTGATTGTGTCAGCAACAGATACGCAGTATTTT. Encoded protein: CASSLGEVIVSATDTQYF. The V gene is TRBV5-1, the J gene TRBJ2-3; D uncertain. Trimming cost V 0 bases and J 3 bases, with 20 bases left between them. This CDR3 is 18 amino acids long. CDR1 is SGHRS and CDR2 is YFSETQ in the germline V gene.

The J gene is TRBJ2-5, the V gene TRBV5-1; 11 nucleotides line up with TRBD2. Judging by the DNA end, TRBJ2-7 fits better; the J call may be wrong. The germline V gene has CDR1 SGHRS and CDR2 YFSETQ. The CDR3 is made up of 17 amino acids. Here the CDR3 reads CASSLTLAGGGIYEQYF. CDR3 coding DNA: TGCGCCAGCAGCTTGACTCTAGCGGGAGGAGGGATCTACGAGCAGTACTTC.

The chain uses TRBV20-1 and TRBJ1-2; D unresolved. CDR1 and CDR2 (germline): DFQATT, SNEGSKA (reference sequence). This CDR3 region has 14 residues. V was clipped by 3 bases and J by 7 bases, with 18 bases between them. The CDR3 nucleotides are TGCAGTGCTAGGGAGCCTAAGTCCCCCTTTGGCTACACCTTC. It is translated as CSAREPKSPFGYTF.

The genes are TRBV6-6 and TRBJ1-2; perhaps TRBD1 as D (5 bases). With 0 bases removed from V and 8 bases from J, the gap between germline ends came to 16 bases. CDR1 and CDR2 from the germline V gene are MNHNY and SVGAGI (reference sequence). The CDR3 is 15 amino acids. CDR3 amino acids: CASSYSGGYRTGYTF. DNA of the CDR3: TGTGCCAGCAGTTACTCCGGAGGGTACAGGACCGGCTACACCTTC.

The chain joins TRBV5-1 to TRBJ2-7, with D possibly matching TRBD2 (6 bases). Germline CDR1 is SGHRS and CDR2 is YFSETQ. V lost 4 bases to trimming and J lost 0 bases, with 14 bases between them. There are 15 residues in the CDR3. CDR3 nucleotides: TGCGCCAGCAGCACGGGACTCTACCTCTCCTACGAGCAGTACTTC. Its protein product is CASSTGLYLSYEQYF. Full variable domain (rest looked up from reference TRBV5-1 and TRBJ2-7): KAGVTQTPRYLIKTRGQQVTLSCSPISGHRSVSWYQQTPGQGLQFLFEYFSETQRNKGNFPGRFSGRQFSNSRSEMNVSTLELGDSALYLCASSTGLYLSYEQYFGPGTRLTVT.

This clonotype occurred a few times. The CDR3 protein is CSASVGPGYEQYF. As DNA, the CDR3 is TGCAGTGCTAGTGTGGGACCCGGCTACGAGCAGTACTTC. The chain joins TRBV20-1 to TRBJ2-7; D possibly uses TRBD1 or TRBD2 (5 bases each). Germline CDR1 DFQATT, CDR2 SNEGSKA (reference sequence). CDR3 size: 13 residues. Trimming removed 3 bases from V and 3 bases from J, with 12 bases in between.

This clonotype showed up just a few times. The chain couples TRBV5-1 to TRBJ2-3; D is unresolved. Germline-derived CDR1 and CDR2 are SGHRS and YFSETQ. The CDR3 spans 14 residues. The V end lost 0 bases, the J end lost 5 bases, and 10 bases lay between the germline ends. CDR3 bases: TGCGCCAGCAGCTTGGAACAAGAAGGAGATACGCAGTATTTT. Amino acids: CASSLEQEGDTQYF.

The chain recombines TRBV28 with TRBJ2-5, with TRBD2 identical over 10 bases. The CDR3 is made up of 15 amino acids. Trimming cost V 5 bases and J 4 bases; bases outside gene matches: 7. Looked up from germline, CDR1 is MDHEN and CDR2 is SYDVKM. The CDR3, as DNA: TGTGCCAGCAGTCCTACTAGCGGGATCGGAGAGACCCAGTACTTC. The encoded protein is CASSPTSGIGETQYF.

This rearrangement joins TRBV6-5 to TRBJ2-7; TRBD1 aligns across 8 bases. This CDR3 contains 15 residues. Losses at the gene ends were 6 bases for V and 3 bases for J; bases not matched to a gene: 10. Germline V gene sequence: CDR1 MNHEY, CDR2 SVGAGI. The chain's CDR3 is CASRPTQGAYYEQYF. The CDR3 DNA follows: TGTGCCAGCAGACCAACCCAGGGGGCGTACTACGAGCAGTACTTC.

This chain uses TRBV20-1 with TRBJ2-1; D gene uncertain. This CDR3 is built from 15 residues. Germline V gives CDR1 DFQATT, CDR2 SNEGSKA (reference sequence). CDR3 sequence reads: CSAIGFVGQNNEQFF. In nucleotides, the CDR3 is TGCAGCGCCATAGGTTTTGTGGGCCAAAACAATGAGCAGTTCTTC.

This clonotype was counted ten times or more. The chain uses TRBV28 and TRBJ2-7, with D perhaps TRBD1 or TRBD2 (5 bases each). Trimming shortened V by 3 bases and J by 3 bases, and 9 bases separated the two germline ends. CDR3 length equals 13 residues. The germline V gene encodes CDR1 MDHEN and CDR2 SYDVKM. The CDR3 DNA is TGTGCCAGCAGTTTGGGGGTGGGCTACGAGCAGTACTTC. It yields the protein CASSLGVGYEQYF.

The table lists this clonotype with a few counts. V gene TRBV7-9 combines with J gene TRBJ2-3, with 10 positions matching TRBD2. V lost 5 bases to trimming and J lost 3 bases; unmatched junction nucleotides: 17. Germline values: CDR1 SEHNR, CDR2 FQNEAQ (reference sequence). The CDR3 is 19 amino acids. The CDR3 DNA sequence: TGTGCCAGCAGCACGGGACTAGCGTCCTGGGGGGGTGAAACAGATACGCAGTATTTT. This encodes CASSTGLASWGGETDTQYF. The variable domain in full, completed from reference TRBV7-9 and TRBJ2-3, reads DTGVSQNPRHKITKRGQNVTFRCDPISEHNRLYWYRQTLGQGPEFLTYFQNEAQLEKSRLLSDRFSAERPKGSFSTLEIQRTEQGDSAMYLCASSTGLASWGGETDTQYFGPGTRLTVL.

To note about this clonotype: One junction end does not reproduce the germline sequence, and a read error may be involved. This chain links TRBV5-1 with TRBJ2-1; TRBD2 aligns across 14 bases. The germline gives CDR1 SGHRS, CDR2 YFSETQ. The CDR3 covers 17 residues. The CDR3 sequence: CAGSSRTSGRSYNEQFF. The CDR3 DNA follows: TGCGCCGGCAGCTCACGGACTAGCGGGAGGTCTTACAATGAGCAGTTCTTC.

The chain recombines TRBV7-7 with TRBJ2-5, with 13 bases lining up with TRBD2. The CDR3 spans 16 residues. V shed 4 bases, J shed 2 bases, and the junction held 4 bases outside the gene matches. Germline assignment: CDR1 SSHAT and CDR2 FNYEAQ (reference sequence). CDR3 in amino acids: CASSWGTSGTQETQYF. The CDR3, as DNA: TGTGCCAGCAGCTGGGGGACTAGCGGGACTCAAGAGACCCAGTACTTC.

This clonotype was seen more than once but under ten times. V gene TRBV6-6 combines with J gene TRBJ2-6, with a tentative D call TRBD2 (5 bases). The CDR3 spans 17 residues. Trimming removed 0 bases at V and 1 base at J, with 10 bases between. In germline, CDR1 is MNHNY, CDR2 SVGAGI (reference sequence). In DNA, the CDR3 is TGTGCCAGCAGTTACTCTCTCGAGGGATCTGGGGCCAACGTCCTGACTTTC. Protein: CASSYSLEGSGANVLTF.

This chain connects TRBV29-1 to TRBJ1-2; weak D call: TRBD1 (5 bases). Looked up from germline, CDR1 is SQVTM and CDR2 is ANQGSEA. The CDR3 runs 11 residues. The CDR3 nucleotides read TGCAGTGCTAGGGGAAACTATGGCTACACCTTC. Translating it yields CSARGNYGYTF.